These T cell receptor beta chains were read from a single sample in a study of cytomegalovirus exposure and HLA in healthy donors. The repertoire was sequenced with immunoSEQ multiplex PCR; TCRdb's copy has only in-frame clones and lacks some. Seen in this sample are about 150,000 clones; the ten most common clones hold 1.5% to 2%. The sequenced sample consisted of PBMCs. All receptors come from a woman aged 50 to 65 in good health and CMV-seronegative. Each CDR3 is given without its conserved first and last residue. The order of the fields is J gene, V gene, D gene, CDR3 protein. The D gene is left open where the match is weak.

TRBJ2-7,TRBV11-1,TRBD2,ASSSPGLAYEQY
TRBJ1-4,TRBV28,.,ASSEGAGNEKLF
TRBJ1-5,TRBV5-6,.,ASSLFQAGNQPQH
TRBJ2-1,TRBV15,TRBD1,ATSRLGLQGHEQF
TRBJ1-2,TRBV28,.,ASSADRQDGYT
TRBJ2-6,TRBV28,TRBD1,ASSRWGTESLSGANVLT
TRBJ1-1,TRBV28,.,ASTQFTEAF
TRBJ1-1,TRBV18,.,ASSSRRDTEAF
TRBJ2-7,TRBV7-3,TRBD1,ASSTSDRVHEQY
TRBJ1-4,TRBV29-1,TRBD1,SVALTGGEKLF
TRBJ2-5,TRBV9,TRBD2,ASSVASGGETQY
TRBJ2-7,TRBV4-3,.,ASSQVLAASYEQY
TRBJ2-1,TRBV7-9,TRBD2,ASSGLAGEGVGYNEQF
TRBJ1-1,TRBV28,TRBD1,ASSLRDRKAF
TRBJ2-7,TRBV18,TRBD1,ASAPPGTGYTYEQY
TRBJ1-3,TRBV5-4,.,ASSTGQGNTIY
TRBJ1-1,TRBV29-1,.,SVDIQEFDTEAF
TRBJ1-4,TRBV28,.,ASESRNEKLF
TRBJ2-7,TRBV30,TRBD2,AWSDPPRLARTYEQY